One sample yielded the 25 T cell receptor beta chains listed below, sequenced in a study of beta chain features in type 1 diabetes. General study findings and limits: Significant though moderate, a shortening of TCRB CDR3s appeared in all four CD4+ subsets of Type 1 diabetes patients.

As every portion of the isolated RNA was reverse transcribed, the sequencing read expressed TCRB transcripts. Generated by immunoSEQ multiplex PCR, the TCRdb table keeps only in-frame clones and is missing some. The table lists some 360,000 clones, 9.5% to 10% of them singletons, with approximately 0.6% in the top ten. No antigens are known for them. The material sequenced was central memory CD4+ T cells from blood. All receptors come from a man aged 25-45 years with type 1 diabetes.

V and J are TRBV27 and TRBJ2-7; the match to TRBD2 covers 7 bases. CDR1 and CDR2 from the germline V gene are MNHEY and SMNVEV (reference sequence). There are 16 residues in the CDR3. Germline trimming cut 6 bases from V and 3 bases from J; bases unmatched to any gene: 14. The CDR3 protein is CASRMGGALPIYEQYF. In DNA, the CDR3 is TGTGCCAGCAGAATGGGAGGGGCCCTCCCGATCTACGAGCAGTACTTC.

This clone was found a few times. The chain joins TRBV7-9 to TRBJ1-4, with D unresolved. CDR1 is SEHNR and CDR2 is FQNEAQ in the germline V gene (reference sequence). The CDR3 runs to 14 residues. V lost 7 bases and J lost 5, with 14 bases in between. The CDR3 DNA reads TGTGCCAGCACCCCATGGGGAGACAATGAAAAACTGTTTTTT. This sequence encodes CASTPWGDNEKLFF.

The rearrangement joins TRBV11-3 to TRBJ2-1; maybe TRBD2 (7 bases). Germline assignment: CDR1 SGHNT and CDR2 YENEEA. The CDR3 is made up of 18 amino acids. V was shortened by 0 bases and J by 6 bases, with 21 bases between the two germline ends. The CDR3 DNA sequence: TGTGCCAGCAGCTTAGATCCCGGGGGCGGGAGAGGGAGCAATGAGCAGTTCTTC. It encodes CASSLDPGGGRGSNEQFF.

The V call is TRBV30, the J call TRBJ1-2, with D unclear. The germline gives CDR1 GTSNPN, CDR2 SVGIG (reference sequence). This CDR3 contains 12 residues. Trimming took 2 bases from V and 4 from J, leaving 8 bases between them. The CDR3 here is CAWSWTVYGYTF. DNA for the CDR3: TGTGCCTGGAGTTGGACGGTCTATGGCTACACCTTC.

The V call is TRBV6-5, the J call TRBJ2-5; D not resolved. The CDR3 totals 12 residues. The germline V and J ends were trimmed by 2 bases and 2 bases, with 3 bases remaining between them. Germline values: CDR1 MNHEY, CDR2 SVGAGI. The CDR3 loop reads CASSYTQETQYF. CDR3 DNA sequence: TGTGCCAGCAGTTACACTCAAGAGACCCAGTACTTC.

This clone came up a few times. Other DNA sequences in the sample encode the same CDR3. The V and J genes are TRBV5-4 and TRBJ2-3; TRBD1 matches 7 bases. Germline V lookup: CDR1 SGHNT, CDR2 YYREEE (reference sequence). Trimming at V came to 2 bases and at J to 2 bases, leaving 2 bases not matched to a gene. The CDR3 has 14 amino acids. CDR3 coding DNA: TGTGCCAGCAGCTTACAGGGGTCCACAGATACGCAGTATTTT. It translates to CASSLQGSTDTQYF.

In its sample, this clone was seen a few times. This rearrangement joins TRBV14 to TRBJ2-7; 9 nucleotides match TRBD2. This CDR3 is 15 amino acids long. V lost 6 bases, J lost 0 bases, and 6 bases stayed unmatched. Germline CDR1 is SGHDN and CDR2 is FVKESK. The CDR3 sequence is CASRPTSGDSYEQYF. CDR3 nucleotide sequence: TGTGCCAGCAGGCCGACTAGCGGAGACTCCTACGAGCAGTACTTC.

There are a few counts of this clone. V usage is TRBV11-2 and J usage is TRBJ1-2; D gene ambiguous. The V end lost 1 base, the J end lost 0 bases, and 12 bases lay between the germline ends. Germline loops: CDR1 SGHAT, CDR2 FQNNGV. This CDR3 contains 16 residues. CDR3 sequence reads: CASSLVAGRSNYGYTF. The DNA of the CDR3 is TGTGCCAGCAGCTTAGTGGCAGGTCGCTCTAACTATGGCTACACCTTC.

In its sample, this clone was seen many times. The chain has TRBV28 and TRBJ2-7; tentatively, D is TRBD1 or TRBD2 (5 bases each). This CDR3 is built from 15 residues. From germline, CDR1 is MDHEN and CDR2 SYDVKM. V dropped 5 bases and J dropped 4 bases, with 18 bases sitting between them. CDR3 residues: CASSTSGIGLYEQYF. DNA for the CDR3: TGTGCCAGCAGTACCTCAGGGATAGGACTGTACGAGCAGTACTTC.

The sample holds a few counts of this clone. V and J are TRBV28 and TRBJ1-2; D might be TRBD1 (6 bases). The germline V and J ends were trimmed by 8 bases and 6 bases, with 10 bases remaining between them. Germline CDR1 MDHEN, CDR2 SYDVKM. CDR3 length: 11 amino acids. CDR3 protein: CASQDSNGYTF. The DNA of the CDR3 is TGTGCCAGCCAGGACAGTAATGGCTACACCTTC.

The chain recombines TRBV25-1 with TRBJ1-5, with 8 bases fitting TRBD1. This CDR3 region has 14 residues. Germline V CDR1 and CDR2: MGHDK, SYGVNS. The J segment lost 3 bases and the V segment lost 6 bases, leaving 4 bases of the junction unmatched. As DNA, the CDR3 is TGTGCCAGCAGCTTGGGACAGGTCAATCAGCCCCAGCATTTT. Translation gives CASSLGQVNQPQHF.

This clone was seen a handful of times. The V gene is TRBV6-5, the J gene TRBJ2-3, with D possibly being TRBD1 (6 bases). V gave up 4 bases and J gave up 2 bases, with 16 bases separating them. Germline values: CDR1 MNHEY, CDR2 SVGAGI. The CDR3 has 16 amino acids. CDR3 protein: CASSSFDGQYTDTQYF. The CDR3 region has the DNA TGTGCCAGCAGTTCTTTTGACGGACAGTACACAGATACGCAGTATTTT.

In its sample, this clone was seen a few times. The J gene is TRBJ2-1, the V gene TRBV29-1, with a possible D match to TRBD2 (5 bases). Germline V gene data show CDR1 as SQVTM and CDR2 as ANQGSEA. This CDR3 is 14 amino acids long. The ends were cut back, 7 bases at V and 0 bases at J, with 13 bases in the middle. The CDR3 protein is CSAVGGFSYNEQFF. As DNA, the CDR3 is TGCAGCGCCGTGGGCGGGTTCTCCTACAATGAGCAGTTCTTC.

This clone came up a few times. The chain employs TRBV6-5 and TRBJ2-1; 9 nucleotides match TRBD2. This CDR3 has 16 amino acids. Germline lookup yields CDR1 MNHEY and CDR2 SVGAGI. Trimming took 2 bases from V and 0 from J; bases not matched to a gene: 2. CDR3 DNA sequence: TGTGCCAGCAGTTACCGTAGCGGGAGCTCCTACAATGAGCAGTTCTTC. Its protein is CASSYRSGSSYNEQFF.

This clone has a handful of counts. V is TRBV5-1 and J is TRBJ2-1, with 7 bases fitting TRBD1. Germline assignment: CDR1 SGHRS and CDR2 YFSETQ. V gave up 0 bases and J gave up 5 bases; unmatched junction bases: 5. The CDR3 extends over 15 amino acids. CDR3 in amino acids: CASSLGDRDHNEQFF. In DNA form, the CDR3 reads TGCGCCAGCAGCTTGGGTGACAGGGACCACAATGAGCAGTTCTTC. The full variable domain, its missing parts supplied by reference TRBV5-1 and TRBJ2-1, is KAGVTQTPRYLIKTRGQQVTLSCSPISGHRSVSWYQQTPGQGLQFLFEYFSETQRNKGNFPGRFSGRQFSNSRSEMNVSTLELGDSALYLCASSLGDRDHNEQFFGPGTRLTVL.

This chain uses TRBV7-2 with TRBJ2-5; a weak D match, TRBD1 (5 bases). The germline V gene encodes CDR1 SGHTA and CDR2 FQGNSA. V shed 2 bases and J shed 3 bases, with 16 bases lying between them. The CDR3 covers 16 residues. The CDR3 sequence is CASSLIRTTAKETQYF. The CDR3 DNA is TGTGCCAGCAGCTTAATCAGGACGACAGCCAAAGAGACCCAGTACTTC.

This clone came up a few times. J is TRBJ1-5 and V is TRBV27; no reliable D call. The CDR3 runs to 13 residues. Trimming took off 0 bases at V and 6 bases at J, with 6 bases between the two ends. The germline gives CDR1 MNHEY, CDR2 SMNVEV (reference sequence). The CDR3 region is CASSLSTGQPQHF. Here the CDR3 DNA reads TGTGCCAGCAGTTTATCGACGGGTCAGCCCCAGCATTTT.

This clone was detected ten times or more. The rearrangement links TRBV28 to TRBJ1-1; D is uncertain. The ends were cut back, 5 bases at V and 3 bases at J, with 4 bases in the middle. This CDR3 is built from 11 residues. The germline gives CDR1 MDHEN, CDR2 SYDVKM. The CDR3 loop reads CASSKYTEAFF. In DNA, the CDR3 is TGTGCCAGCAGTAAATACACTGAAGCTTTCTTT.

The table lists this clone with a few counts. V usage is TRBV28 and J usage is TRBJ2-7; 13 bases line up with TRBD2. With 7 bases clipped from V and 2 bases from J, the junction kept 5 bases outside the gene matches. CDR1 is MDHEN and CDR2 is SYDVKM in the germline V gene. This CDR3 is 15 amino acids long. The CDR3 bases are TGTGCCAGCATTTCAGGACTAGCGGGAGCCTACGAGCAGTACTTC. Its protein is CASISGLAGAYEQYF. Full variable domain (missing parts from reference TRBV28 and TRBJ2-7): DVKVTQSSRYLVKRTGEKVFLECVQDMDHENMFWYRQDPGLGLRLIYFSYDVKMKEKGDIPEGYSVSREKKERFSLILESASTNQTSMYLCASISGLAGAYEQYFGPGTRLTVT.

The DNA of the CDR3 is TGTGCCTGGAGTAGGACTCCAACTAATGAAAAACTGTTTTTT. Protein sequence: CAWSRTPTNEKLFF. The V gene is TRBV30, the J gene TRBJ1-4; D remains ambiguous. V shed 2 bases and J shed 0 bases, with 7 bases lying between them. This CDR3 spans 14 amino acids. Germline CDR1 reads GTSNPN; CDR2 reads SVGIG (reference sequence).

This clone was detected only a few times. This sequence joins TRBV29-1 and TRBJ2-5; 8 bases map to TRBD2. Germline CDR1 SQVTM, CDR2 ANQGSEA. Trimming cost V 6 bases and J 5 bases; bases outside gene matches: 11. This CDR3 is 14 amino acids long. In DNA, the CDR3 is TGCAGCGTCCGTGGGGGGACTAGTCGCGAGACCCAGTACTTC. Translation: CSVRGGTSRETQYF.

The genes are TRBV14 and TRBJ2-3; D gene ambiguous. The CDR3 covers 16 residues. CDR1 and CDR2 from the germline V gene are SGHDN and FVKESK. Trimming stripped 3 bases from V and 4 bases from J, with 17 bases between. DNA of the CDR3: TGTGCCAGCAGCCACGGTCGGCGCACCGTCCCAGATACGCAGTATTTT. Translating gives CASSHGRRTVPDTQYF.

This clone was seen a few times. The genes are TRBV5-1 and TRBJ1-1; D perhaps matches TRBD1 (6 bases). Germline values: CDR1 SGHRS, CDR2 YFSETQ. With 5 bases removed from V and 6 bases from J, the gap between germline ends came to 20 bases. This CDR3 region has 15 residues. In DNA, the CDR3 is TGCGCCAGCAGTACCAGATTGGGGGCGGATTCTGAAGCTTTCTTT. Translation: CASSTRLGADSEAFF.

This clone has more than one count but fewer than ten. The V gene is TRBV7-3, the J gene TRBJ2-2; 8 bases are shared with TRBD2. After removal of 3 bases from V and 5 bases from J, the junction contained 5 bases not matched to a gene. Germline V gene data show CDR1 as SGHTA and CDR2 as FQGTGA. The CDR3 totals 15 residues. The CDR3 loop is CASSLTSEGTGELFF. CDR3 DNA: TGTGCCAGCAGCTTGACTAGCGAGGGGACCGGGGAGCTGTTTTTT. The variable domain in full, completed from reference TRBV7-3 and TRBJ2-2, reads GAGVSQTPSNKVTEKGKYVELRCDPISGHTALYWYRQSLGQGPEFLIYFQGTGAADDSGLPNDRFFAVRPEGSVSTLKIQRTERGDSAVYLCASSLTSEGTGELFFGEGSRLTVL.

There are a few counts of this clone. V and J are TRBV6-6 and TRBJ2-7; 8 nucleotides agree with TRBD2. This CDR3 is built from 13 residues. Germline loops: CDR1 MNHNY, CDR2 SVGAGI (reference sequence). V was clipped by 6 bases and J by 4 bases; unmatched bases: 5. The CDR3 DNA is TGTGCCAGCAGCTTAGCGGGGCTTTACGAGCAGTACTTC. It is translated as CASSLAGLYEQYF.